This T cell receptor (beta chain) is from a study of blood T cell repertoires in COVID-19. Study-wide context: Samples representing acute and convalescent COVID-19 were sourced from the United States, Italy and Spain. Nucleic acid was either cDNA or gDNA, and it came from T cells, B-cell-depleted T cells, or PBMCs.

Methods used by the authors: Amplification with reference gene primers provided the estimates of nucleated cell counts. Data came from immunoSEQ multiplex PCR; TCRdb stores just in-frame clones and leaves some out. V, J and clone size reflect that table, while D and trimming were determined from the DNA. This sample yields 90,000 to 100,000 clones, of which more than 75% are seen a single time; more than 15% belongs to the top ten. Germline V gene sequence: CDR1 KGHSH, CDR2 LQKENI. The CDR3 has 17 residues. Trimming removed 0 bases at V and 0 bases at J, with 14 bases between. This receptor was obtained from a man at least 80 years old with acute or convalescent COVID-19. What was sequenced was peripheral blood. The V call is TRBV18, the J call TRBJ1-1; a possible D gene is TRBD1 (6 bases). In DNA, the CDR3 is TGTGCCAGCTCACCACCTCCAGGGGAGGGAATGAACACTGAAGCTTTCTTT. Translating it yields CASSPPPGEGMNTEAFF.